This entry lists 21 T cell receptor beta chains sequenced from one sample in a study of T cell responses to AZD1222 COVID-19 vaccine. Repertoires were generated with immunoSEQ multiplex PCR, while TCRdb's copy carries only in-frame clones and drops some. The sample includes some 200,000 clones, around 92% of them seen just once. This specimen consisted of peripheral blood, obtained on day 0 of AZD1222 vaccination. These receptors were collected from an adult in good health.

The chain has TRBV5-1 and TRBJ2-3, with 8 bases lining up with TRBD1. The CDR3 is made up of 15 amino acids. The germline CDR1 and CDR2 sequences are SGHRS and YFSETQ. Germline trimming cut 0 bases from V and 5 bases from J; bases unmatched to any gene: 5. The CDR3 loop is CASSLGQGRGDTQYF. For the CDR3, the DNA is TGCGCCAGCAGCTTGGGACAGGGGCGGGGAGATACGCAGTATTTT.

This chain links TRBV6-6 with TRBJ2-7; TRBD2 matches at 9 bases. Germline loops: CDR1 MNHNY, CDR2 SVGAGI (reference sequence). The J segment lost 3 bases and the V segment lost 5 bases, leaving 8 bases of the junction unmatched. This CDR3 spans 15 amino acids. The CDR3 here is CASSTGTSKGYEQYV. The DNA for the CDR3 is TGTGCCAGCAGTACCGGGACTAGCAAGGGCTACGAGCAGTACGTC.

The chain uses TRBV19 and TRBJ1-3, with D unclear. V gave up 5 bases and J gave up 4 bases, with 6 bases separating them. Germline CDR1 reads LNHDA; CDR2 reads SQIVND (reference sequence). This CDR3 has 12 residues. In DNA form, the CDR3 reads TGTGCCAGTAGTTTTAACGGAAACACCATATATTTT. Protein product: CASSFNGNTIYF.

The DNA of the CDR3 is TGTGCCAGTAGTATAGGAATCTCCACAGATACGCAGTATTTT. It encodes CASSIGISTDTQYF. J is TRBJ2-3 and V is TRBV19; D unresolved. V was cut by 1 base and J by 2 bases, with 7 bases left in between. The CDR3 spans 14 residues. Germline V gives CDR1 LNHDA, CDR2 SQIVND (reference sequence).

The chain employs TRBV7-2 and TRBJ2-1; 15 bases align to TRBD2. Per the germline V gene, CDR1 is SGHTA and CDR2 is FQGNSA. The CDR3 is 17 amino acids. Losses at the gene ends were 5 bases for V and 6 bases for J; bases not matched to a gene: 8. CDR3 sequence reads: CASSPGTSGRRRNEQFF. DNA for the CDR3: TGTGCCAGCAGCCCCGGGACTAGCGGGAGGAGGCGCAATGAGCAGTTCTTC.

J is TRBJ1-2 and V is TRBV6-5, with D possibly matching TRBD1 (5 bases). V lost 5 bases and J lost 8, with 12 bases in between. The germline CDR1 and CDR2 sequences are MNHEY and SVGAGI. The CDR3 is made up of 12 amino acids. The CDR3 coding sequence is TGTGCCAGCAGTCCCGACGGGGGGGGCTACACCTTC. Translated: CASSPDGGGYTF.

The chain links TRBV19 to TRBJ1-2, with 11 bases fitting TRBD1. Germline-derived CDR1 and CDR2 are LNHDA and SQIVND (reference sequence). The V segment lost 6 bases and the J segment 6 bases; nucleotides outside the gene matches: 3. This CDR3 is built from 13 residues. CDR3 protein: CASSSDRGHGYTF. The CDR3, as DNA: TGTGCCAGTAGCTCGGACAGGGGGCATGGCTACACCTTC. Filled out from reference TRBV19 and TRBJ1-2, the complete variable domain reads DGGITQSPKYLFRKEGQNVTLSCEQNLNHDAMYWYRQDPGQGLRLIYYSQIVNDFQKGDIAEGYSVSREKKESFPLTVTSAQKNPTAFYLCASSSDRGHGYTFGSGTRLTVV.

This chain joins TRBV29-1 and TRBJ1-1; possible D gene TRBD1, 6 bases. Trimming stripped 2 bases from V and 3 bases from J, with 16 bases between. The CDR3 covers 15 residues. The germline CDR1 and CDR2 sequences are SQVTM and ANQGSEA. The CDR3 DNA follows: TGCAGCGTTGAATTCCGGGACACCTCCGACACTGAAGCTTTCTTT. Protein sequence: CSVEFRDTSDTEAFF.

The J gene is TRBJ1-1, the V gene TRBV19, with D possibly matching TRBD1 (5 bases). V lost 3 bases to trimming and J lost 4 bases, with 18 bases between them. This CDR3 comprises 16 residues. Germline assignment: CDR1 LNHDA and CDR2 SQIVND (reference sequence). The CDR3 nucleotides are TGTGCCAGTAGTATCGGAATGGGTAGGGGAGGCACTGAAGCTTTCTTT. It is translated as CASSIGMGRGGTEAFF.

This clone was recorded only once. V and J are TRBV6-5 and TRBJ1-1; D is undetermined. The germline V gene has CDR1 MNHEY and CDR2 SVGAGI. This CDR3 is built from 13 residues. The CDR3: CASQLQSNTEAFF. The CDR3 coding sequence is TGTGCTTCTCAGTTACAGTCGAACACTGAAGCTTTCTTT.

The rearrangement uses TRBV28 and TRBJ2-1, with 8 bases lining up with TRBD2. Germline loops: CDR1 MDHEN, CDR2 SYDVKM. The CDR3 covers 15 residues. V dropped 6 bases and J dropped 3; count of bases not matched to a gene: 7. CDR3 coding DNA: TGTGCCAGCAGCTCAGCGGGAGCCAACTACAATGAGCAGTTCTTC. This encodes CASSSAGANYNEQFF.

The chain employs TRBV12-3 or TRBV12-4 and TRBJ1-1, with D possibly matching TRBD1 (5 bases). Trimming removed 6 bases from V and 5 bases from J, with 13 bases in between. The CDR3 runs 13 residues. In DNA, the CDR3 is TGTGCCAGCAGCCAGAGGGGAGGGACTGAAGCTTTCTTT. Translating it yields CASSQRGGTEAFF.

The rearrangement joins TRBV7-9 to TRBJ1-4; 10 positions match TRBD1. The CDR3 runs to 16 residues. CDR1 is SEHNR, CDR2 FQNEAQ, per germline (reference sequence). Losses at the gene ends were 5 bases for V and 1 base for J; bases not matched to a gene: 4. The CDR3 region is CASSPGQGGTNEKLFF. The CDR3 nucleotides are TGTGCCAGCAGCCCAGGACAGGGGGGAACTAATGAAAAACTGTTTTTT.

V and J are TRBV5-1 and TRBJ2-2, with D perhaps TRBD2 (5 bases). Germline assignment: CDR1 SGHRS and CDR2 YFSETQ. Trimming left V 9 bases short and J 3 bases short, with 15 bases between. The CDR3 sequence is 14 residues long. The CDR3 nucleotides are TGCGCCACCTCCTTCCGGGATTACACCGGGGAGCTGTTTTTT. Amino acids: CATSFRDYTGELFF.

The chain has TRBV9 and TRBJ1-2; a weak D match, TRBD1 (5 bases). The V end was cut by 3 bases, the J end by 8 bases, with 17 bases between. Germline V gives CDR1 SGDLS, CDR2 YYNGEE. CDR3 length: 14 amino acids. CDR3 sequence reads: CASSAGTDYAGYTF. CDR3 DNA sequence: TGTGCCAGCAGCGCCGGGACCGACTATGCGGGCTACACCTTC.

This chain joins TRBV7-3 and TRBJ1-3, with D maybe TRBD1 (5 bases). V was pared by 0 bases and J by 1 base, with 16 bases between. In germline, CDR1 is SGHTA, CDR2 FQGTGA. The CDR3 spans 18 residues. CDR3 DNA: TGTGCCAGCAGCTTAACGTCGAGGGACGGGGGATCTGGAAACACCATATATTTT. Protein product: CASSLTSRDGGSGNTIYF.

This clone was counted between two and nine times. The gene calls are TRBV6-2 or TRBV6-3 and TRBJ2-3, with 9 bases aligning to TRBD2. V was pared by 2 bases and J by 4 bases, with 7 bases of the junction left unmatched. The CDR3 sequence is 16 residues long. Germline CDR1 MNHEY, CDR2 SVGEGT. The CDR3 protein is CASSYPRGGGSDTQYF. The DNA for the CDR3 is TGTGCCAGCAGTTACCCGCGGGGGGGCGGGTCAGATACGCAGTATTTT.

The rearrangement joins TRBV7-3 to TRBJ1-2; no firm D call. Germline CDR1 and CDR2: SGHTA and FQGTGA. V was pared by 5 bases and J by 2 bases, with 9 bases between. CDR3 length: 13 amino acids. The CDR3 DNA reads TGTGCCAGCAGCCCTGACGGAAACTATGGCTACACCTTC. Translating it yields CASSPDGNYGYTF.

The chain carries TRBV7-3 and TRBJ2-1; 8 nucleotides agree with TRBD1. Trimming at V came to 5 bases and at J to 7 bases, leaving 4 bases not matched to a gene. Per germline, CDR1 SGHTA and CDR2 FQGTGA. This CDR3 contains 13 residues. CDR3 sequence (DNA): TGTGCCAGCAGCACGAGACAGGGGAATGAGCAGTTCTTC. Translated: CASSTRQGNEQFF.

The CDR3 DNA follows: TGTGCCAGCAGTTACCCCGGGGCCTACGAGCAGTACGTC. Amino acids: CASSYPGAYEQYV. V and J are TRBV6-6 and TRBJ2-7; D may be TRBD2 (5 bases). Trimming took off 2 bases at V and 2 bases at J, with 7 bases between the two ends. The germline gives CDR1 MNHNY, CDR2 SVGAGI (reference sequence). This CDR3 contains 13 residues.

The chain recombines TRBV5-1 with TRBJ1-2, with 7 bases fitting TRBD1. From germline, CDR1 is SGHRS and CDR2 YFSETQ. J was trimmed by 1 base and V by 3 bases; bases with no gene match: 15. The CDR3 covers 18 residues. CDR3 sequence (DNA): TGCGCCAGCAGCTCCCCTAGGGACACACACAGGGGTAACTATGGCTACACCTTC. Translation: CASSSPRDTHRGNYGYTF.